This T cell receptor (beta chain) was obtained from a study of OX40 agonist ivuxolimab in advanced cancers. In the study overall: Patients undergoing dose escalation presented with hepatocellular carcinoma, melanoma, renal cell or head and neck cancer. Allowance was made for prior anti-PD-1, anti-PD-L1 or anti-CTLA-4 therapy, and roughly 39% had some. General study points: Within 6 weeks, CD4+ and CD8+ blood T cells expanded clonally at 0.1 to 3.0 mg/kg.

Regarding this clone: As yet, its antigen is unknown.

Profiling relied on immunoSEQ multiplex PCR, and the TCRdb table lists in-frame clones only, not all of them. Altogether 91,000 or so clones are present, approximately 90% being singletons, with the ten largest covering roughly 2.1%. The CDR3 covers 15 residues. V dropped 2 bases and J dropped 6 bases, with 16 bases sitting between them. Germline V gives CDR1 GTSNPN, CDR2 SVGIG (reference sequence). The sequence was collected from an adult with an advanced solid tumor such as melanoma, head and neck, liver or kidney cancer. The sequences come from CD4+ or CD8+ T cells sorted from blood, collected in a trial of the OX40 agonist ivuxolimab. This chain links TRBV30 with TRBJ2-2; D may correspond to TRBD1 or TRBD2 (5 bases each). CDR3 sequence (DNA): TGTGCCTGGAGTACGAGGGAGTGGGGGTCCGGGGAGCTGTTTTTT. It is translated as CAWSTREWGSGELFF.